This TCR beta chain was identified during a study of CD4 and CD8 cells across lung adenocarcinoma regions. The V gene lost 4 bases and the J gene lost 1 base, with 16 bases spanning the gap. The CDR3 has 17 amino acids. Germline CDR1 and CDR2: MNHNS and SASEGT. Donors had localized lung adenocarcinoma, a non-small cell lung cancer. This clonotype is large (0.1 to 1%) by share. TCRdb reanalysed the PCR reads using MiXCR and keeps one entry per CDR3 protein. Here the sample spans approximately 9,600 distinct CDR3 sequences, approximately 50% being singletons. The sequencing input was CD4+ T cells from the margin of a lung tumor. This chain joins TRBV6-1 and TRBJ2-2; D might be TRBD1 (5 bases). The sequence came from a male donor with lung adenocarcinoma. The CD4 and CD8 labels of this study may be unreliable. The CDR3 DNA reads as TGTGCCAGCAGTGTACATGTTGGGGCAGGGAACACCGGGGAGCTGTTTTTT. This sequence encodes CASSVHVGAGNTGELFF.